This TCR beta chain appears in the sequencing data of a study of blood T cells in healthy people across ages. Study-wide points: Long-lived donors had more naive CD4+ cells and higher diversity than aged donors. The CMV status of each donor remained undetermined, and this could have confounded shifts in expanded clonotypes.

CDR1 is KGHSH and CDR2 is LQKENI in the germline V gene. The CDR3 has 17 amino acids. With 1 base clipped from V and 2 bases from J, the junction kept 8 bases outside the gene matches. Concerning this clonotype: Antigen: not known.

The use of a sample-barcoded 5' primer and a J-beta primer mix characterized a second PCR of roughly 6 to 11 cycles. Through a template-switch adaptor with 12 random nucleotides, each cDNA molecule received a tag. All samples gave at least 3 million CDR3-containing paired-end reads. From the 5' RACE reads, TCRdb called clonotypes with MiXCR, one entry per CDR3 protein. The table has fewer than 2,000,000 distinct CDR3 sequences, about 32% seen once. The receptor was derived from a woman aged 25 to 45 in good health. The sequenced material came from blood. V gene TRBV18 combines with J gene TRBJ2-3; 8 nucleotides align to TRBD1. This chain's CDR3 is CASSPLSAQGVTDTQYF. Written as DNA, the CDR3 is TGTGCCAGCTCACCACTTTCCGCACAGGGGGTCACAGATACGCAGTATTTT. The variable domain in full, with the rest retrieved from reference TRBV18 and TRBJ2-3, is NAGVMQNPRHLVRRRGQEARLRCSPMKGHSHVYWYRQLPEEGLKFMVYLQKENIIDESGMPKERFSAEFPKEGPSILRIQQVVRGDSAAYFCASSPLSAQGVTDTQYFGPGTRLTVL.